These 20 T cell receptor beta chains came from one sample sequenced in a study of blood T cell repertoires in COVID-19. Libraries were prepared by immunoSEQ multiplex PCR; TCRdb keeps only in-frame clonotypes and omits some of them. This sample has around 100,000 clones, with about 91% found just once. The sequencing sample was made of peripheral blood. Receptors were obtained from a human donor in a cohort sampled during active COVID-19.

This clone was observed once. The chain has TRBV4-3 and TRBJ2-7; D possibly corresponds to TRBD1 (8 bases). Germline assignment: CDR1 LGHNA and CDR2 YSLEER. The V end was cut by 1 base, the J end by 2 bases, with 21 bases between. This CDR3 has 18 amino acids. The CDR3 DNA reads TGCGCCAGCAGCCAAGCGGCAGGGGGCGAAGCGGGGACCTACGAGCAGTACTTC. Protein sequence: CASSQAAGGEAGTYEQYF.

This chain joins TRBV29-1 and TRBJ2-7; 8 bases agree with TRBD2. Germline CDR1 is SQVTM and CDR2 is ANQGSEA. The trim removed 4 bases at V and 0 bases at J, leaving 5 bases unmatched. The CDR3 has 14 amino acids. The CDR3 nucleotides are TGCAGCGTTGTCTCTAGCGGGTTCTCCTACGAGCAGTACTTC. Translating it yields CSVVSSGFSYEQYF.

V and J are TRBV6-2 or TRBV6-3 and TRBJ1-5, with 7 bases identical to TRBD1. The CDR3 length is 15 residues. J lost 5 bases, V lost 4 bases, and 8 bases had no gene match. The germline gives CDR1 MNHEY, CDR2 SVGEGT. CDR3 loop: CASSSGGGGHQPQHF. The CDR3 DNA reads TGTGCCAGCAGTTCAGGGGGTGGGGGGCATCAGCCCCAGCATTTT.

This sequence joins TRBV5-6 and TRBJ1-2; weak D call: TRBD1 (6 bases). This CDR3 spans 14 amino acids. The V gene lost 5 bases and the J gene lost 0 bases, with 11 bases spanning the gap. CDR1 and CDR2 (germline): SGHDT, YYEEEE. The CDR3 here is CASRGDTTNYGYTF. The CDR3 DNA reads TGTGCCAGCAGAGGGGACACTACTAACTATGGCTACACCTTC. The whole variable domain, remainder taken from reference TRBV5-6 and TRBJ1-2, is DAGVTQSPTHLIKTRGQQVTLRCSPKSGHDTVSWYQQALGQGPQFIFQYYEEEERQRGNFPDRFSGHQFPNYSSELNVNALLLGDSALYLCASRGDTTNYGYTFGSGTRLTVV.

V gene TRBV28 combines with J gene TRBJ2-7; possible D gene TRBD1, 6 bases. Per the germline V gene, CDR1 is MDHEN and CDR2 is SYDVKM. Trimming took 7 bases from V and 6 from J, leaving 13 bases between them. The CDR3 covers 12 residues. DNA of the CDR3: TGTGCCAGCAATTCACAGGGACGCGAGCAGTACTTC. Encoded protein: CASNSQGREQYF.

This clone has just one count. The rearrangement links TRBV28 to TRBJ2-1, with TRBD2 matching 8 bases. The CDR3 length is 13 residues. The V segment lost 5 bases and the J segment 7 bases; nucleotides outside the gene matches: 4. Looked up from germline, CDR1 is MDHEN and CDR2 is SYDVKM. CDR3 protein: CASSQLAGNEQFF. DNA for the CDR3: TGTGCCAGCAGTCAGTTAGCGGGAAATGAGCAGTTCTTC.

The rearrangement joins TRBV7-2 to TRBJ2-1; 7 bases match TRBD1. Germline CDR1 reads SGHTA; CDR2 reads FQGNSA. This CDR3 is built from 11 residues. J lost 15 bases, V lost 1 base, and 3 bases had no gene match. The CDR3 DNA sequence: TGTGCCAGCAGCTTAGGGGACAGTATGTTCTTC. Translating gives CASSLGDSMFF.

The rearrangement uses TRBV7-9 and TRBJ2-7; D is undetermined. The CDR3 sequence is 13 residues long. V was trimmed by 2 bases and J by 0 bases, leaving 5 bases between them. Germline lookup yields CDR1 SEHNR and CDR2 FQNEAQ (reference sequence). CDR3 DNA sequence: TGTGCCAGCAGCTTAACAACCTCCTACGAGCAGTACTTC. This translates into CASSLTTSYEQYF.

The rearrangement links TRBV10-2 to TRBJ2-4; TRBD1 agrees at 7 bases. The CDR3 length is 20 residues. Germline V gene lookup returns CDR1 WSHSY and CDR2 SAAADI. The junction had 16 bases not matched to a gene; V was cut back by 2 bases and J by 0 bases. In DNA, the CDR3 is TGCGCCAGCAGTGAGACCCGAGACAGGGTCTTAAGTTTAGCCAAAAACATTCAGTACTTC. It is translated as CASSETRDRVLSLAKNIQYF.

This chain uses TRBV11-2 with TRBJ2-3; 12 bases agree with TRBD2. Germline lookup yields CDR1 SGHAT and CDR2 FQNNGV. The CDR3 runs to 16 residues. The junction had 5 bases not matched to a gene; V was cut back by 4 bases and J by 3 bases. This CDR3 is CASSSGLAGFTDTQYF. The CDR3 nucleotides are TGTGCCAGCAGCTCCGGACTAGCGGGGTTTACAGATACGCAGTATTTT.

In this sample, this clone turned up once. The chain uses TRBV5-1 and TRBJ2-2; TRBD2 matches at 8 bases. CDR1 is SGHRS, CDR2 YFSETQ, per germline. The CDR3 has 18 residues. V shed 0 bases and J 2 bases; nucleotides not matched to a gene: 9. The CDR3 is CASSLANLAGVNTGELFF. Here the CDR3 DNA reads TGCGCCAGCAGCTTGGCCAATCTAGCGGGCGTTAACACCGGGGAGCTGTTTTTT.

The genes are TRBV4-1 and TRBJ1-1, with D tentatively TRBD1 (6 bases). CDR3 size: 15 residues. Germline V gene lookup returns CDR1 MGHRA and CDR2 YSYEKL. V lost 4 bases to trimming and J lost 3 bases, with 15 bases between them. CDR3 DNA sequence: TGCGCCAGCAGCCCCTCAGGGGTACGGGACACTGAAGCTTTCTTT. Its protein product is CASSPSGVRDTEAFF.

The chain carries TRBV7-9 and TRBJ1-1; D unclear. V lost 6 bases and J lost 5, with 7 bases in between. The CDR3 is made up of 11 amino acids. Per germline, CDR1 SEHNR and CDR2 FQNEAQ (reference sequence). The CDR3 coding sequence is TGTGCCAGCAGGGAGGATACTGAAGCTTTCTTT. Its protein is CASREDTEAFF.

The gene calls are TRBV7-2 and TRBJ2-1; D uncertain. V was cut by 2 bases and J by 0 bases, with 8 bases left in between. The V gene's germline CDR1 is SGHTA and CDR2 FQGNSA. This CDR3 is built from 15 residues. CDR3 amino acids: CASSLPSSSYNEQFF. The CDR3 DNA follows: TGTGCCAGCAGCTTACCTTCTAGCTCCTACAATGAGCAGTTCTTC.

The rearrangement uses TRBV13 and TRBJ1-2; TRBD1 aligns across 7 bases. Germline loops: CDR1 PRHDT, CDR2 FYEKMQ (reference sequence). J lost 0 bases, V lost 5 bases, and 9 bases had no gene match. The CDR3 has 16 amino acids. Here the CDR3 DNA reads TGTGCCAGCAGCCCGGTTTACGGACAGGCTAACTATGGCTACACCTTC. It translates to CASSPVYGQANYGYTF.

V and J are TRBV5-1 and TRBJ2-7; 8 bases line up with TRBD2. CDR3 length equals 15 residues. The V and J ends lost 0 bases and 0 bases, in that order; junction bases with no gene match: 2. Germline CDR1 is SGHRS and CDR2 is YFSETQ. CDR3 bases: TGCGCCAGCAGCTTGGTCACTAGCGGCTCCTACGAGCAGTACTTC. This gives the protein CASSLVTSGSYEQYF.

The chain recombines TRBV9 with TRBJ2-3; 7 bases match TRBD1. Trimming cost V 5 bases and J 2 bases; bases outside gene matches: 2. In germline, CDR1 is SGDLS, CDR2 YYNGEE. This CDR3 comprises 13 residues. The CDR3 region is CASRGQTTDTQYF. CDR3 DNA sequence: TGTGCCAGCAGGGGACAGACCACAGATACGCAGTATTTT.

The rearrangement uses TRBV18 and TRBJ1-3, with TRBD1 matching over 7 bases. V lost 2 bases and J lost 1; bases outside the gene matches: 2. CDR1 is KGHSH and CDR2 is LQKENI in the germline V gene. The CDR3 spans 15 residues. CDR3 region: CASSPKTGSGNTIYF. The CDR3 DNA reads as TGTGCCAGCTCACCAAAGACAGGGTCTGGAAACACCATATATTTT.

The rearrangement uses TRBV11-2 and TRBJ2-7, with 8 bases fitting TRBD1. Germline-derived CDR1 and CDR2 are SGHAT and FQNNGV. J was trimmed by 6 bases and V by 5 bases; bases with no gene match: 6. The CDR3 extends over 13 amino acids. CDR3 DNA: TGTGCCAGCAGCCCAGGACAGGGAGGCGAGCAGTACTTC. Amino acid sequence: CASSPGQGGEQYF.

This clone appeared a single time. This chain links TRBV7-9 with TRBJ1-3; the match to TRBD1 covers 7 bases. The CDR3 length is 17 residues. Germline CDR1 SEHNR, CDR2 FQNEAQ (reference sequence). J was trimmed by 4 bases and V by 4 bases; bases with no gene match: 13. The CDR3 spells CASSSAVMTGSGNTIYF. CDR3 DNA: TGTGCCAGCAGCTCGGCCGTTATGACAGGGTCAGGAAACACCATATATTTT.